This note documents a single TCR beta chain sequence. Enrollment of patients from Seattle took place during active infection, with longitudinal follow-up. J gave up 7 bases and V 4 bases, and 8 bases lay outside the gene matches. This CDR3 is built from 15 residues. Germline CDR1 reads SGHRS; CDR2 reads YFSETQ. This specimen comes from a study of blood T cell repertoires in COVID-19. At the level of the study: The United States, Italy and Spain were the sources of the acute and convalescent COVID-19 samples. The cDNA or gDNA used as material had been derived from T cells, B-cell-depleted T cells, or PBMCs.

In the source study's methods: Scientists estimated how many nucleated cells there were by amplifying reference gene primers. Data came from immunoSEQ multiplex PCR; TCRdb stores just in-frame clones and leaves some out. D and trimming were read from the DNA, whereas the V and J calls and clone size are those reported in that table. The table records roughly 230,000 clones, 90% of them present only once. The chain joins TRBV5-1 to TRBJ2-7; 13 nucleotides align to TRBD2. The specimen was peripheral blood. The clonotype comes from a woman aged 55-69 years with COVID-19, enrolled during active disease. CDR3 in amino acids: CASSTTRLAGGEQYF. The CDR3 DNA is TGCGCCAGCAGCACCACAAGACTAGCGGGGGGTGAGCAGTACTTC.